One T cell receptor (beta chain) is described in this entry. This clone has only one observation. Its target antigen remains unknown. Base qualities are missing; no much larger clone stands one base away. In total, over 600 healthy bone marrow donors made up the cohort. Cohort members were all nominally healthy when sampled, although unrecorded immune exposures were likely present. The donor was CMV seronegative and was included in the group of a few hundred seronegative cohort members. Every donor gave a peripheral blood sample, and the peripheral blood mononuclear cells from that sample were used for TCR beta sequencing. Genomic DNA was extracted from the blood cell samples with the Qiagen DNeasy Blood Extraction Kit. Libraries were made using the immunoSEQ multiplex PCR assay. A mixture of 60 forward primers for TCR Vbeta segments and 13 reverse primers for TCR Jbeta segments was used in the multiplex PCR. The CDR3 region of rearranged TCR beta genes was amplified from genomic DNA with a multiplex PCR assay. Amplified TCR beta libraries were sequenced as 87-base-pair reads on the Illumina HiSeq System. The study's own analysis went as follows. In a later analysis, roughly 80 million unique TCR beta chains were counted across the roughly 610 repertoires, and roughly 11 million of these chains were shared by at least two donors. Raw reads were error-corrected and collapsed into unique sequences with a nearest-neighbor algorithm that merged closely related sequences to remove PCR and sequencing errors. Alignment of CDR3 sequences to IMGT reference sequences was used to assign V, D and J gene segments. For a sequence to be retained, at least a six-nucleotide match to both a V gene segment and a J gene segment was required. Rearrangements were called productive when the CDR3 lacked stop codons and stayed in frame with V and J; all others were non-productive. Following IMGT convention, CDR3 was defined as the stretch from the second conserved V-encoded cysteine to the conserved J-encoded phenylalanine. Sequences without an unambiguous match to a single V gene segment were excluded from the earlier analysis of about 640 of the donors. In an earlier analysis of a few hundred of the donors, V segments were called functional above 56.7% productive rearrangements and were called segregating when the between-donor standard deviation exceeded 5%. To diagnose cytomegalovirus status from the catalog of TCR beta chain sequences, a statistical classification framework was built. V and J gene assignment, in a later analysis, came from comparing TCR nucleotide sequences with IMGT/GENE-DB human TR gene sequences. A later analysis assigned CDR3 sequences and most-parsimonious VDJ recombination scenarios with the TCRdist pipeline. In a later analysis, every TCR beta chain was defined by the combination of its CDR3 amino acid sequence and its V-gene family, and reads without a unique V-gene family were dropped. As a way to deal with suspected cross-contamination and a sequencing artifact, a later analysis dropped nearly 600 nucleotide sequences that were highly shared and had low generation probability. For each public chain, a later analysis derived a clonal expansion index from normalized ranks of inferred template counts within each repertoire. A later analysis computed generation probabilities with a VDJ recombination model fitted to out-of-frame rearrangements, and checked the results against IGoR. Hypergeometric tests were used in a later analysis to score TCR-TCR, TCR-HLA and TCR-CMV co-occurrence, with a repertoire-size bias correction applied to the TCR pairs. False discovery rates were estimated in a later analysis by permuting HLA or CMV assignments 20 times. A later analysis grouped co-occurring TCRs with DBSCAN, adding TCRdist sequence similarity when clustering within HLA-allele-positive subsets. Repertoires with fewer than 30,000 or more than 120,000 public chains, plus five repertoires with anomalous nucleotide sharing, were excluded from co-occurrence clustering. Not all clones reach the TCRdb copy of this immuneACCESS table, which keeps in-frame sequences only. Checked studies attribute under half of the gap to unresolved V genes and leave the rest unexplained. V, J and clone size are those of that table, while D and trimming were read from the DNA. Counted in this sample were approximately 150,000 clones; about 84% of them appeared once. The top ten hold 3.4% of the sample.

The junction shows trimming of 0 bases on V and 8 bases on J, plus 19 bases between the germline ends. The CDR3 contains 17 residues, cysteine and phenylalanine counted. Only CDR3 DNA is held: 51 bases, read in frame from base 1. CDR1 MGHDK and CDR2 SYGVNS were looked up in the germline V gene. This record belongs to a study of cytomegalovirus exposure and HLA in healthy donors (dated by TCRdb to about 2017). At the level of the whole study: An earlier analysis of approximately 590 of the donors reported 250 to 300 Gb of sequence data and roughly 100 million unique TCR beta sequences from 150 million to 200 million T cells. Roughly 300 gigabases of sequencing data and 70 million to 100 million unique TCR sequences were included in an early release covering 550 to 650 HLA-typed donors. Among the approximately 400 genotyped donors, under 90% belonged to the genetic ancestry cluster associated with self-reported Caucasian donors. The aim of the study was to test whether cataloging public T cell receptors could identify signatures of past pathogen exposure. Using immunosequencing, the study profiled T cell repertoires from about 650 subjects and related those repertoires to cytomegalovirus serostatus. Besides the first cohort of some 670 subjects, a separate validation cohort made up of over a hundred different subjects was used. High-throughput TCR immunosequencing, statistical association of individual TCRs with disease status, and machine learning were combined to predict cytomegalovirus infection status. A later analysis re-analyzed previously published TCR beta repertoires from several hundred donors and added high-resolution HLA genotyping to study TCR occurrence patterns. Rather than drawing on any new phenotypic data, the later analysis identified candidate immune exposures from TCR beta sequences and the way those sequences occurred across donors. In an earlier analysis of over 550 of the donors, high-throughput TCR beta sequencing was used to judge whether each TCR beta V gene segment behaved as functional or pseudogenic. Donor age, sex, ethnicity and CMV serostatus were compiled alongside the repertoire data. Genome-wide SNP genotypes for about 55% of the roughly 670 donors were used in a later genetic analysis, which treated that subset as a discovery cohort. All discovery cohort repertoires had been generated on a single sequencing platform. HLA typing covered class I and class II loci at four-digit resolution. The number of typed donors differed by locus: about 620-640 for A, B, C, DRB1 and DQB1; approximately 540 for DQA1; over 600 for DPA1; and around 490 for DPB1. About five DR-DQ haplotypes were treated as single units for association and clustering because of strong linkage in the cohort. Across about 380 genotyped donors of the cohort, an average of about 240,000 unique TCR beta nucleotide sequences per donor were sequenced, and around 20% of those sequences were non-productive. What the authors observed across the whole study: Sequencing depth was assumed to be roughly uniform across donors in the presence/absence analyses, though that assumption may not hold. Several of the top co-occurrence clusters appeared to be linked to parvovirus B19, influenza, CMV and Epstein-Barr virus, according to a later analysis. In vitro tests confirmed that a few of the cytomegalovirus-associated TCR beta chains recognize cytomegalovirus antigens. When HLA alleles, especially DR and DQ, strongly co-occurred, TCR associations were difficult to assign to individual alleles. Most TCR sequences were seen in very few donors, while some public TCRs were found in many individuals. A later analysis found that HLA-associated TCR beta chains were more clonally expanded and had lower generation probabilities than equally common non-associated chains. The classifier was reported to diagnose cytomegalovirus status with high specificity and sensitivity in both the original cohort and the validation cohort. A later genetic analysis associated a missense DCLRE1C variant with V-gene and J-gene trimming of TCR beta chains, and an independent cohort replicated the association. A further reported finding was that TCR beta sequences accurately predicted the HLA-A and HLA-B alleles for most subjects in the first cohort. The authors suggested that the approach could potentially be extended to other disease states and immunological phenotypes. A group of highly shared sequence variants was considered likely to be a technical artifact of the sequencing pipeline. HLA typing was unavailable for some donors at each locus, so association tests used only the typed subset. The 87-base-pair reads could not distinguish some IMGT-functional V segments, including TRBV6-2 and TRBV6-3, so those segments were excluded. The only immune exposure information available for the cohort was CMV serostatus. The cohort was sequenced for TCR beta chains only, and without alpha or paired-chain data the features that could be detected were limited. A later analysis found that most CMV-associated TCR beta chains appeared HLA-restricted, with HLA associations seemingly driven largely by CMV exposure. In an earlier analysis of some 500 of the donors, most TCR beta V segments were observed in productive rearrangements about 87% or about 30% of the time, broadly matching IMGT annotations. Correlated functional status among segregating V segments might be attributable to linkage disequilibrium, but an unknown experimental factor could not be ruled out. A later analysis associated about 17,000 TCR beta sequences with specific HLA alleles at a false discovery rate of 0.05. According to a later analysis, TCR association rates differed among HLA loci, with DRB1 alleles showing the most associated TCRs and HLA-C alleles showing the fewest. In a later genetic analysis, fewer N-insertions in productive TCRs were reported among donors in an Asian-associated ancestry cluster than the approximately 630-donor mean. Because counts were too low, about 15 rarely observed V segments, including chromosome 9 orphons, were left out of the earlier analysis of a few hundred of the donors. The study gave a list of 150 to 200 TCR beta chains associated with cytomegalovirus.

This clonotype was obtained from a male donor in good health and CMV-seronegative. This chain is built from TRBV25-1 and TRBJ1-4, with TRBD1 perhaps the D gene, on 6 matching bases. Sequencing was carried out using PBMCs. The base sequence is TGTGCCAGCAGTGAATATCCCCGTGCAGGGGTTGTCGAAAAACTGTTTTTT. It codes for CASSEYPRAGVVEKLFF.